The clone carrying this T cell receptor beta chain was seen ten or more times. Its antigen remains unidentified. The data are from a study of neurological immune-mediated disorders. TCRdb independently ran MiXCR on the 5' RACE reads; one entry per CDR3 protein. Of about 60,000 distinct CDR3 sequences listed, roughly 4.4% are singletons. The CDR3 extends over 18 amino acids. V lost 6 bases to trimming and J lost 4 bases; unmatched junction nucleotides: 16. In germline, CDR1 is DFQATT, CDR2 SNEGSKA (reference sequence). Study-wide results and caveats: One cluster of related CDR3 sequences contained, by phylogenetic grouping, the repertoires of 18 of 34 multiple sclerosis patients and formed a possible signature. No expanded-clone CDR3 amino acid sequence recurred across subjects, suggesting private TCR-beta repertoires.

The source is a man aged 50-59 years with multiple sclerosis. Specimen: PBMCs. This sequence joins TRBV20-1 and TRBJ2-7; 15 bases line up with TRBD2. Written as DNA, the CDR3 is TGCAGTGCAACCCCGGGACTAGCGGGAGGTCAGGGGAGTTACGAGCAGTACTTC. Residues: CSATPGLAGGQGSYEQYF.